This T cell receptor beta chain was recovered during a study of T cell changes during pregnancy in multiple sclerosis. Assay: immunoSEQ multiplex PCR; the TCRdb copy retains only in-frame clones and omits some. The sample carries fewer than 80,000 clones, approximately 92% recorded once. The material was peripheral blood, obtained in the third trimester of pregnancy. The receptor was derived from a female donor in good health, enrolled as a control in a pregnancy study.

The CDR3 coding sequence is TGTGCCAGCAGCTTAGGTGTGCGGACTAGCACAGATACGCAGTATTTT. It translates to CASSLGVRTSTDTQYF. J is TRBJ2-3 and V is TRBV7-9, with D tentatively TRBD2 (5 bases). V was trimmed by 1 base and J by 0 bases, leaving 11 bases between them. This CDR3 region has 16 residues. Germline assignment: CDR1 SEHNR and CDR2 FQNEAQ (reference sequence).